This T cell receptor (beta chain) was identified in a study of shared clonotypes between healthy human individuals. Study-wide context: Researchers assigned three CD4 naive, three CD4 memory, two CD8 naive and one CD8 memory plate to each donor. General study results and limits: Among non-shared clonotypes, generation probabilities were lower than among those shared by all four donors.

Some clones are missing from TCRdb's copy, which holds only in-frame ones; the method was immunoSEQ multiplex PCR. The sample has over a million clones, roughly 75% seen once; the top ten hold roughly 1.5%. The V and J ends lost 5 bases and 0 bases respectively, with 17 bases between them. The CDR3 consists of 16 residues. Germline CDR1 is GTSNPN and CDR2 is SVGIG (reference sequence). Comment on this clone: As yet, its antigen is unknown.

The rearrangement uses TRBV30 and TRBJ1-3; the D gene is possibly TRBD1 (5 bases). The receptor's source is a man aged 18 to 35 in good health. Sequencing was carried out using memory CD4+ T cells sorted from blood. Subset defined: CD45RA-negative fraction. The CDR3 reads CAWLRDGRYSGNTIYF. CDR3 coding DNA: TGTGCCTGGCTAAGGGACGGGAGATACTCTGGAAACACCATATATTTT.